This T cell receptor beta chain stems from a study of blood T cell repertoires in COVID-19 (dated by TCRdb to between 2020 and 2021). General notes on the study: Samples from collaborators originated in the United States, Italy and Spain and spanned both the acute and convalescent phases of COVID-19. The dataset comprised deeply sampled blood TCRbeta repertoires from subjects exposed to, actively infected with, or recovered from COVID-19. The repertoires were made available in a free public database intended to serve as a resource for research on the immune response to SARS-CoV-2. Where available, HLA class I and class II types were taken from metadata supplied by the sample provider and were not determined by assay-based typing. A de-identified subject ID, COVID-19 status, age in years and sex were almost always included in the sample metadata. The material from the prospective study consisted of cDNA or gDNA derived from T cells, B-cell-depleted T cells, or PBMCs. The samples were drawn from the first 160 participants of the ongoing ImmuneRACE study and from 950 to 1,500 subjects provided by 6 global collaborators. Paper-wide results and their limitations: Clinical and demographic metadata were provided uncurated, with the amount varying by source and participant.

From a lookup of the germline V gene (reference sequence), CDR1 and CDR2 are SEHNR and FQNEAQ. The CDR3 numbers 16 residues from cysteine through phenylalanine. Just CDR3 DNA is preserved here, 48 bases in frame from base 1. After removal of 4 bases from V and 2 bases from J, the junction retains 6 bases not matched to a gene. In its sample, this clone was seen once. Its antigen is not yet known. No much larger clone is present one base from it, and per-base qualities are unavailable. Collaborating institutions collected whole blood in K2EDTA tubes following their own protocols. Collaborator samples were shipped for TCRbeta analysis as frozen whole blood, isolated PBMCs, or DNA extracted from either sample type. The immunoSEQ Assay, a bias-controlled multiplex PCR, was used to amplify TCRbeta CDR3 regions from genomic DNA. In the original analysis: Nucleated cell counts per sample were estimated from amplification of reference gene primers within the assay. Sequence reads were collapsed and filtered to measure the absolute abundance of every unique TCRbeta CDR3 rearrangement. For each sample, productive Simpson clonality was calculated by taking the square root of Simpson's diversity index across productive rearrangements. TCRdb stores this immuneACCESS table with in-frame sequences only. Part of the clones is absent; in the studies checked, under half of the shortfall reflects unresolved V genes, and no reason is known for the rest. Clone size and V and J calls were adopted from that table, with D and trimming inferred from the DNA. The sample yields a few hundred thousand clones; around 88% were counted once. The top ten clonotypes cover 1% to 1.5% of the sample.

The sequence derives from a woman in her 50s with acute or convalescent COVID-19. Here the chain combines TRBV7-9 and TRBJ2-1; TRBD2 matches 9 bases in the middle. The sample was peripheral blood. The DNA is TGTGCCAGCAGCTCCACACCTAGCGGGGCCTACAATGAGCAGTTCTTC. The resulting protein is CASSSTPSGAYNEQFF.